This T cell receptor beta chain was observed in a study of beta chain features in type 1 diabetes. Study details: Sorted cells from all samples, numbering roughly 100,000,000, were examined. Study findings and constraints: Shortening that was moderate but significant affected the TCRB CDR3s of Type 1 diabetes patients in all four CD4+ subsets.

The table lists this clone with a few counts. The antigen remains undetermined. Every isolated RNA sample was fully reverse transcribed, so sequencing captured expressed TCRB transcripts. Some clones are missing from TCRdb's copy, which holds only in-frame ones; the method was immunoSEQ multiplex PCR. The sample carries 200,000 to 300,000 clones, approximately 13% recorded once. The sequencing input was naive CD4+ T cells from blood. This receptor was identified in a man aged 25 to 40 with type 1 diabetes.

This chain's CDR3 is CASSPPAIQGTEAFF. The CDR3 DNA reads TGTGCCAGCTCACCACCAGCCATCCAGGGCACTGAAGCTTTCTTT. The chain combines TRBV18 with TRBJ1-1; perhaps TRBD1 as D (5 bases). Per germline, CDR1 KGHSH and CDR2 LQKENI. This CDR3 spans 15 amino acids. The V and J ends lost 0 bases and 4 bases respectively, with 12 bases between them.